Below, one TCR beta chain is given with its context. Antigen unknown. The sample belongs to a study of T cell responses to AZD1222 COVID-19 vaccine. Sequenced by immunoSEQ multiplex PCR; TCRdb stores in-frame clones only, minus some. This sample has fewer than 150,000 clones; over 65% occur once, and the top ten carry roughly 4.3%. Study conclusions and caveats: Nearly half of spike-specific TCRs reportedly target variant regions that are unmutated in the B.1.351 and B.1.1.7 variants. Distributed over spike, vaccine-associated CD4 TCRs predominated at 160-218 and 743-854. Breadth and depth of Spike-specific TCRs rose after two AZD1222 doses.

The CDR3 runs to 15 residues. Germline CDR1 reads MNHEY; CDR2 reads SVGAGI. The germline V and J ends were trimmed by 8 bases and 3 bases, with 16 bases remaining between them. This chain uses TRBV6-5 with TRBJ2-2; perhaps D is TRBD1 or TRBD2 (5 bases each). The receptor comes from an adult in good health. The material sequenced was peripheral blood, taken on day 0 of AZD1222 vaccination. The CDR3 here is CASGPRRGDTGELFF. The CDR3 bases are TGTGCCAGCGGACCCAGGCGAGGGGACACCGGGGAGCTGTTTTTT.